This TCR beta chain was captured in a study of blood T cell repertoires in COVID-19. Study-wide background: Both acute and convalescent COVID-19 samples were obtained from the United States, Italy and Spain. Nucleic acid was either cDNA or gDNA, and it came from T cells, B-cell-depleted T cells, or PBMCs.

As handled by the study authors: Scientists estimated how many nucleated cells there were by amplifying reference gene primers. Some clones are missing from TCRdb's copy, which holds only in-frame ones; the method was immunoSEQ multiplex PCR. The D gene and trimming were derived from the DNA, and the V and J assignments and clone size from that table. Here the sample spans 30,000 or so clones, around 82% being singletons. CDR1 SNHLY and CDR2 FYNNEI come from the germline V gene. V dropped 7 bases and J dropped 0 bases, with 9 bases sitting between them. CDR3 length equals 13 residues. This receptor was obtained from a man aged 50 to 60 with acute or convalescent COVID-19. J is TRBJ1-2 and V is TRBV2; D is undetermined. What was sequenced was peripheral blood. CDR3 region: CASIGEPNYGYTF. The CDR3 DNA sequence: TGTGCCAGCATTGGAGAGCCTAACTATGGCTACACCTTC.